Each of the 27 T cell receptor beta chains below was sequenced from the same sample in a study of PD-L1 blockade in urothelial cancer. The method was immunoSEQ multiplex PCR; TCRdb's version includes in-frame clones alone and lacks a portion of them. The sample lists under 120,000 clones; over 75% were seen once. The sequencing here drew on PBMCs, taken around atezolizumab (anti-PD-L1) treatment. These receptors were taken from a middle-aged man with urothelial cancer.

V gene TRBV4-2 combines with J gene TRBJ2-1; 10 nucleotides agree with TRBD2. The CDR3 spans 18 residues. V dropped 3 bases and J dropped 4; count of bases not matched to a gene: 12. The germline V gene has CDR1 LGHNA and CDR2 YNFKEQ. The CDR3 nucleotides are TGTGCCAGCAGCCAGACCGGCGCCGGGACTAGCGAGTACAATGAGCAGTTCTTC. It is translated as CASSQTGAGTSEYNEQFF.

The chain uses TRBV10-3 and TRBJ1-2; weak D call: TRBD1 (6 bases). The germline V gene encodes CDR1 ENHRY and CDR2 SYGVKD. The CDR3 contains 13 residues. With 6 bases removed from V and 6 bases from J, the gap between germline ends came to 14 bases. This CDR3 is CAISPPGGNGYTF. Written as DNA, the CDR3 is TGTGCCATCAGCCCCCCGGGGGGCAATGGCTACACCTTC.

Turning to this clone: One end of the junction fails to match germline, which may point to a read error. The CDR3: CASSQDKRPTFF. In DNA, the CDR3 is TGTGCCAGCAGCCAAGATAAGAGACCGACATTCTTC. The rearrangement links TRBV4-2 to TRBJ1-2; no firm D call. The CDR3 covers 12 residues. The V gene's germline CDR1 is LGHNA and CDR2 YNFKEQ.

The V gene is TRBV6-1, the J gene TRBJ1-1, with 8 bases aligning to TRBD1. Germline V gives CDR1 MNHNS, CDR2 SASEGT. The CDR3 runs to 13 residues. Trimming took 6 bases from V and 2 from J; bases not matched to a gene: 2. DNA for the CDR3: TGTGCCAGCAGGGGACAGGCCAACACTGAAGCTTTCTTT. As protein: CASRGQANTEAFF.

The chain is built from TRBV28 and TRBJ2-5, with 9 bases that match TRBD1. J gave up 3 bases and V 9 bases, and 23 bases lay outside the gene matches. Germline CDR1 reads MDHEN; CDR2 reads SYDVKM. CDR3 length: 19 residues. CDR3: CASIDRGDDREEPKETQYF. In DNA form, the CDR3 reads TGTGCCAGTATCGACAGGGGGGACGATAGGGAAGAACCGAAAGAGACCCAGTACTTC.

This clone was observed a handful of times. The J gene is TRBJ2-7, the V gene TRBV19; perhaps TRBD2 as D (5 bases). Germline CDR1 LNHDA, CDR2 SQIVND (reference sequence). The CDR3 has 14 amino acids. Trimming removed 5 bases from V and 5 bases from J, with 16 bases in between. The chain's CDR3 is CASSVTGSGHEQYF. The DNA for the CDR3 is TGTGCCAGTAGTGTAACGGGGTCGGGTCACGAGCAGTACTTC.

This sequence joins TRBV7-3 and TRBJ2-2; D unclear. The V and J ends lost 2 bases and 2 bases respectively, with 6 bases between them. The CDR3 covers 14 residues. Germline CDR1 and CDR2: SGHTA and FQGTGA. Here the CDR3 DNA reads TGTGCCAGCAGCTTATACGGTAACACCGGGGAGCTGTTTTTT. It is translated as CASSLYGNTGELFF.

The chain carries TRBV6-6 and TRBJ1-5, with 7 bases aligning to TRBD1. Looked up from germline, CDR1 is MNHNY and CDR2 is SVGAGI (reference sequence). Trimming removed 10 bases from V and 1 base from J; junction bases left unmatched: 7. The CDR3 has 14 residues. CDR3 coding DNA: TGTGCCATCCGGCGGGACAGCAGCAATCAGCCCCAGCATTTT. Amino acid sequence: CAIRRDSSNQPQHF.

V is TRBV18 and J is TRBJ1-1; a weak D match, TRBD1 (5 bases). CDR3 length: 17 amino acids. Between the trimmed V and J ends, which lost 6 bases and 1 base, there was a span of 21 bases. Germline values: CDR1 KGHSH, CDR2 LQKENI. CDR3 residues: CASSPANGGVRNTEAFF. The CDR3 DNA is TGTGCCAGCTCCCCGGCTAACGGAGGGGTCAGGAACACTGAAGCTTTCTTT.

The chain combines TRBV6-1 with TRBJ1-5, with D perhaps TRBD1 (5 bases). CDR3 length equals 15 residues. CDR1 and CDR2 from the germline V gene are MNHNS and SASEGT. V was clipped by 5 bases and J by 6 bases, with 17 bases between them. The CDR3 protein is CASSSGRVVGQPQHF. The CDR3 DNA reads TGTGCCAGCAGTTCCGGCAGGGTGGTGGGTCAGCCCCAGCATTTT.

This chain uses TRBV14 with TRBJ1-4; 7 positions match TRBD1. After removal of 4 bases from V and 6 bases from J, the junction contained 8 bases not matched to a gene. Germline V gene sequence: CDR1 SGHDN, CDR2 FVKESK. There are 15 residues in the CDR3. The CDR3: CASSLLRGVDEKLFF. The CDR3 region has the DNA TGTGCCAGCAGCCTCCTCAGGGGGGTCGATGAAAAACTGTTTTTT.

The table lists this clone with a count of one. Here the CDR3 reads CASSIKGQGHQPQHF. CDR3 DNA sequence: TGTGCCAGTAGTATTAAAGGACAGGGACATCAGCCCCAGCATTTT. The chain combines TRBV19 with TRBJ1-5; 8 nucleotides align to TRBD1. The CDR3 runs to 15 residues. Germline assignment: CDR1 LNHDA and CDR2 SQIVND (reference sequence). The V segment lost 3 bases and the J segment 5 bases; nucleotides outside the gene matches: 6.

The rearrangement links TRBV27 to TRBJ2-3; the match to TRBD1 covers 8 bases. The CDR3 has 15 residues. Unmatched junction bases numbered 9, after V lost 2 bases and J lost 8 bases. From germline, CDR1 is MNHEY and CDR2 SMNVEV (reference sequence). The CDR3 sequence is CASSLRDRGGGTQYF. CDR3 coding DNA: TGTGCCAGCAGTTTAAGAGACAGGGGAGGTGGTACGCAGTATTTT.

The rearrangement joins TRBV28 to TRBJ2-5; 10 nucleotides line up with TRBD2. The CDR3 has 14 amino acids. V was clipped by 6 bases and J by 1 base; unmatched bases: 2. Looked up from germline, CDR1 is MDHEN and CDR2 is SYDVKM. The CDR3: CASRLAGPQETQYF. The DNA for the CDR3 is TGTGCCAGCAGACTAGCGGGGCCCCAAGAGACCCAGTACTTC. The variable domain in full, with the rest retrieved from reference TRBV28 and TRBJ2-5, is DVKVTQSSRYLVKRTGEKVFLECVQDMDHENMFWYRQDPGLGLRLIYFSYDVKMKEKGDIPEGYSVSREKKERFSLILESASTNQTSMYLCASRLAGPQETQYFGPGTRLLVL.

In this sample, this clone turned up a few times. The chain carries TRBV6-1 and TRBJ2-2; D is unclear. The germline CDR1 and CDR2 sequences are MNHNS and SASEGT. Trimming left V 7 bases short and J 3 bases short, with 6 bases between. The CDR3 runs to 12 residues. The DNA for the CDR3 is TGTGCCAGCAATACTCACACCGGGGAGCTGTTTTTT. Protein product: CASNTHTGELFF.

The chain is built from TRBV2 and TRBJ2-7; 7 nucleotides match TRBD1. The CDR3 loop spans 13 amino acids. The J segment lost 2 bases and the V segment lost 11 bases, leaving 9 bases of the junction unmatched. The germline V gene has CDR1 SNHLY and CDR2 FYNNEI. CDR3 nucleotide sequence: TGTGCCGGAAGTAGGGGGCCACCCTACGAGCAGTACTTC. Translation: CAGSRGPPYEQYF.

This rearrangement joins TRBV18 to TRBJ1-1; TRBD1 matches 7 bases. The V gene's germline CDR1 is KGHSH and CDR2 LQKENI. CDR3 length: 14 amino acids. The ends lost 6 bases at V and 7 bases at J; junction bases unmatched: 11. The CDR3 protein is CASSPREGANEAFF. In DNA form, the CDR3 reads TGTGCCAGCTCTCCCCGGGAGGGGGCGAATGAAGCTTTCTTT.

The rearrangement joins TRBV5-4 to TRBJ2-5, with 7 bases matching TRBD2. With V trimmed by 3 bases and J by 1 base, 6 bases remained unmatched. This CDR3 region has 15 residues. Germline lookup yields CDR1 SGHNT and CDR2 YYREEE (reference sequence). The CDR3 loop is CASSSRLAGQETQYF. DNA for the CDR3: TGTGCCAGCAGCTCGCGTTTAGCGGGCCAAGAGACCCAGTACTTC.

The chain couples TRBV30 to TRBJ1-3; D ambiguous. Germline CDR1 reads GTSNPN; CDR2 reads SVGIG (reference sequence). Trimming removed 3 bases at V and 3 bases at J, with 3 bases between. The CDR3 is 11 residues long. This CDR3 reads CAWSVGNTIYF. The DNA of the CDR3 is TGTGCCTGGAGCGTTGGAAACACCATATATTTT.

The chain carries TRBV28 and TRBJ1-2; 7 bases map to TRBD1. The germline gives CDR1 MDHEN, CDR2 SYDVKM. CDR3 length: 18 residues. Losses at the gene ends were 3 bases for V and 6 bases for J; bases not matched to a gene: 19. The CDR3 spells CASSFMRGGGGVLDGYTF. The CDR3 DNA is TGTGCCAGCAGTTTTATGCGAGGGGGCGGGGGGGTCCTCGATGGCTACACCTTC.

The gene calls are TRBV7-9 and TRBJ2-7; possible D gene TRBD2, 5 bases. The CDR3 length is 14 residues. Germline V gene sequence: CDR1 SEHNR, CDR2 FQNEAQ (reference sequence). Trimming took 5 bases from V and 1 from J, leaving 12 bases between them. In DNA, the CDR3 is TGTGCCAGCAGCGACTTGGGAGTATCCTACGAGCAGTACTTC. This codes for CASSDLGVSYEQYF.

This chain links TRBV5-1 with TRBJ2-7; TRBD1 agrees at 12 bases. Germline trimming cut 4 bases from V and 3 bases from J; bases unmatched to any gene: 2. Germline V gives CDR1 SGHRS, CDR2 YFSETQ. CDR3 length equals 14 residues. CDR3 nucleotides: TGCGCCAGCAGCGGGACAGGGGGCGTCTACGAGCAGTACTTC. It encodes CASSGTGGVYEQYF.

V usage is TRBV27 and J usage is TRBJ1-1, with 8 bases identical to TRBD1. This CDR3 has 15 residues. CDR1 and CDR2 from the germline V gene are MNHEY and SMNVEV (reference sequence). V was pared by 5 bases and J by 0 bases, with 5 bases of the junction left unmatched. The CDR3 region has the DNA TGTGCCAGCAGTATTCGACAGGGGCTGAACACTGAAGCTTTCTTT. Protein: CASSIRQGLNTEAFF.

The V call is TRBV5-1, the J call TRBJ2-2, with a weak D call TRBD2 (6 bases). The V gene's germline CDR1 is SGHRS and CDR2 YFSETQ. The CDR3 runs to 14 residues. V lost 4 bases, J lost 4 bases, and 11 bases lay in between. Here the CDR3 DNA reads TGCGCCAGCAGCACGGGAGCCGGCACCGGGGAGCTGTTTTTT. Translation gives CASSTGAGTGELFF. The full variable domain, its missing parts supplied by reference TRBV5-1 and TRBJ2-2, is KAGVTQTPRYLIKTRGQQVTLSCSPISGHRSVSWYQQTPGQGLQFLFEYFSETQRNKGNFPGRFSGRQFSNSRSEMNVSTLELGDSALYLCASSTGAGTGELFFGEGSRLTVL.

The chain uses TRBV27 and TRBJ1-6; 7 bases are shared with TRBD1. This CDR3 region has 15 residues. V lost 5 bases to trimming and J lost 6 bases; unmatched junction nucleotides: 7. Per the germline V gene, CDR1 is MNHEY and CDR2 is SMNVEV (reference sequence). This CDR3 is CASSRTGALNSPLHF. In DNA form, the CDR3 reads TGTGCCAGCAGTAGGACAGGAGCCCTTAATTCACCCCTCCACTTT.

The chain joins TRBV9 to TRBJ1-6; D not certain. Germline CDR1 and CDR2: SGDLS and YYNGEE. The CDR3 totals 11 residues. V was clipped by 4 bases and J by 13 bases, with 9 bases between them. In DNA, the CDR3 is TGTGCCAGCAGCCGGGGTGGTCCCCTCCACTTT. Translated, it gives CASSRGGPLHF.

The chain couples TRBV15 to TRBJ1-4; D is possibly TRBD1 (6 bases). There are 17 residues in the CDR3. In germline, CDR1 is LNHNV, CDR2 YYDKDF (reference sequence). V was shortened by 2 bases and J by 3 bases, with 16 bases between the two germline ends. The CDR3 here is CATSRWGTGTSNEKLFF. DNA for the CDR3: TGTGCCACCAGCAGATGGGGAACAGGGACATCTAATGAAAAACTGTTTTTT.